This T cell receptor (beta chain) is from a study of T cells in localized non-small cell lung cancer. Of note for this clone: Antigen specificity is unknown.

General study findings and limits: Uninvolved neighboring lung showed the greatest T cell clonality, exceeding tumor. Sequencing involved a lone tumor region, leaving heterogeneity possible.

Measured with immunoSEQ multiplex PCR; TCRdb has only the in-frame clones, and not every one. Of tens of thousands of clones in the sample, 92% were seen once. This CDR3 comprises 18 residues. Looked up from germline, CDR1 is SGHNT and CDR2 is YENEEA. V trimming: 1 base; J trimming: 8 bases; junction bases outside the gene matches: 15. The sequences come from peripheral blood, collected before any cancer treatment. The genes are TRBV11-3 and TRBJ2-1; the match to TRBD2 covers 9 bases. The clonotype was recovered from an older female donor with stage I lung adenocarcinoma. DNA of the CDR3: TGTGCCAGCAGCTTAGTATTGAGGAGCGGGGGGAGGATCGATGAGCAGTTCTTC. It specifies CASSLVLRSGGRIDEQFF.